These T cell receptor beta chains were read from a single sample in a study of blood T cell repertoires in COVID-19. TCRdb's table, derived via immunoSEQ multiplex PCR, lists solely in-frame clones and lacks some. The repertoire has around 100,000 clones, just under 80% of them found once; the top ten carry under 35%. What was sequenced was peripheral blood. These receptors were collected from a man aged 65 to 79 with active or convalescent COVID-19. CDR3s include the opening cysteine and the closing phenylalanine or tryptophan. The D gene is left open where the match is weak. Size is stated for part of the rows, as once, few or many counts, or as a class when the clone is expanded.

-	TRBD1	TRBJ1-6	TRBV6-2/TRBV6-3	TGTGCCAGCAGTTTCCGACAGGGGAATTCACCCCTCCACTTT	CASSFRQGNSPLHF
-	TRBD1	TRBJ1-2	TRBV10-3	TGTGCCATCAGTGGGGACAGATATGGCTACACCTTC	CAISGDRYGYTF
-	TRBD1	TRBJ2-1	TRBV7-9	TGTGCCAGCAGCTTAGGATCGCGGGCCACAGGGGGTTACGAGCAGTTCTTC	CASSLGSRATGGYEQFF
-	TRBD2	TRBJ2-7	TRBV30	TGTGCCTGGAGTGGCAAGCGGGAGGGCCCTCTCGACATCTACGAGCAGTACTTC	CAWSGKREGPLDIYEQYF
-	TRBD2	TRBJ2-7	TRBV7-2	TGTGCCAGCAGCTTACGGGGGGGACTTACCTACGAGCAGTACTTC	CASSLRGGLTYEQYF
-	-	TRBJ2-1	TRBV5-1	TGCGCCAGCAGCTTGCCGGGGGATGAGCAGTTCTTC	CASSLPGDEQFF
-	-	TRBJ2-1	TRBV6-5	TGTGCCAGCGGGCCCCAGGGGGGCGGGACCAATGAGCAGTTCTTC	CASGPQGGGTNEQFF
once	TRBD1	TRBJ1-1	TRBV5-1	TGCGCCAGCAGCTTGGCCAAGGGACAGACTCTGAACACTGAAGCTTTCTTT	CASSLAKGQTLNTEAFF
many	-	TRBJ2-7	TRBV4-2	TGTGCCAGCAGCCTCCGAGGCGATTCTTCCTACGAGCAGTACTTC	CASSLRGDSSYEQYF
-	TRBD2	TRBJ2-3	TRBV20-1	TGCAGTGCTAGTACTAGCGCCACAGATACGCAGTATTTT	CSASTSATDTQYF
once	-	TRBJ1-5	TRBV7-3	TGTGCCAGCAGCTCGGACAGTCAAGATCAGCCCCAGCATTTT	CASSSDSQDQPQHF
few	TRBD1	TRBJ1-3	TRBV7-9	TGTGCCAGCAGCTTAGTGATGGGCGACAGGGCTGGAAACACCATATATTTT	CASSLVMGDRAGNTIYF
-	-	TRBJ2-3	TRBV4-2	TGTGCCAGCAGCCAAGTCCGACTTGACAGGAAGTTTTGGGATACGCAGTATTTT	CASSQVRLDRKFWDTQYF
-	TRBD2	TRBJ2-3	TRBV24-1	TGTGCCACCAGTGATTTTGGCGGGAGGGCAGCAGATACGCAGTATTTT	CATSDFGGRAADTQYF